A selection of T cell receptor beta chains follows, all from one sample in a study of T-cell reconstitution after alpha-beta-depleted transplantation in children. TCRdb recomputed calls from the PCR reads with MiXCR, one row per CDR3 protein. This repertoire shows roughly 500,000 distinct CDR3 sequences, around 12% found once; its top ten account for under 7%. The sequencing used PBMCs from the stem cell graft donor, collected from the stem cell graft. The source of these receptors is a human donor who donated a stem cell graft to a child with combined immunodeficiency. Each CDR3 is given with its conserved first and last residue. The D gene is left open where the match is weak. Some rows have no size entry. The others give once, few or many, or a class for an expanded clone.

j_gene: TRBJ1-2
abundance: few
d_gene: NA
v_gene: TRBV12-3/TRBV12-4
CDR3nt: TGTGCCAGCAGGACAATCTATGGCTACACCTTC
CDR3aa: CASRTIYGYTF

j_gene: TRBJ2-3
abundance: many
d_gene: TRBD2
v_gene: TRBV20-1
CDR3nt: TGCAGTGCTGGGACTAGCGCGTTGGATACGCAGTATTTT
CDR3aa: CSAGTSALDTQYF

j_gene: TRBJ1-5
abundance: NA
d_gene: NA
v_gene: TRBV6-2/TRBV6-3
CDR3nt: TGTGCCAGCAGTCACGCCAGGGTCGGCAATCAGCCCCAGCATTTT
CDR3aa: CASSHARVGNQPQHF

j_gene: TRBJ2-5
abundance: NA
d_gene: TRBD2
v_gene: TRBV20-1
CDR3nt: TGCAGTGCTATGCTAGCGGGGCGTCAAGAGACCCAGTACTTC
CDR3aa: CSAMLAGRQETQYF

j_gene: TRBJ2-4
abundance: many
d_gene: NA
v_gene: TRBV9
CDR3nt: TGTGCCAGCAGCGTAGGGGGCGGGGGCACCATTCAGTACTTC
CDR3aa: CASSVGGGGTIQYF

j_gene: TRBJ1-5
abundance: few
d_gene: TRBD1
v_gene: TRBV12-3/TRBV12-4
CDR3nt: TGTGCCAGCAGTGTCACGCCGGGACAGAATGGTCAGCCCCAGCATTTT
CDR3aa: CASSVTPGQNGQPQHF

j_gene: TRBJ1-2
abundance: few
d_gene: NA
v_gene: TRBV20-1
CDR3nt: TGCAGTGCTTACACCGGGACGGTAGGCCCCTATGGCTACACCTTC
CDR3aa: CSAYTGTVGPYGYTF

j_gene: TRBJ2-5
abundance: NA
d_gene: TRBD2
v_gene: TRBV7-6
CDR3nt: TGTGCCAGCAGCTTGTGGACTAGTAGCGAGACCCAGTACTTC
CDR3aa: CASSLWTSSETQYF

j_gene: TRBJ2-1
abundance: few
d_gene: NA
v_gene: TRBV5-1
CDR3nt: TGCGCCAGCAGCTTGGCAGGTTCAACTAGCAGAAACAATGAGCAGTTCTTC
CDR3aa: CASSLAGSTSRNNEQFF

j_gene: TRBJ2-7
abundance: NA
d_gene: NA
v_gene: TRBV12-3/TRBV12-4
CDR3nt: TGTGCCACCGCTTCGGTGGTGAACTACGAGCAGTACTTC
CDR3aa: CATASVVNYEQYF

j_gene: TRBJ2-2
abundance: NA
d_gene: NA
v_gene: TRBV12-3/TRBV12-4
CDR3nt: TGTGCCAGCAGTCACACTCAAAACCCCGGGGAGCTGTTTTTT
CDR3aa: CASSHTQNPGELFF

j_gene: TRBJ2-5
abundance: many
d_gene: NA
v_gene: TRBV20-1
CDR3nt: TGCAGTGCCACAAACAGGGAGACCCAGTACTTC
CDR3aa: CSATNRETQYF

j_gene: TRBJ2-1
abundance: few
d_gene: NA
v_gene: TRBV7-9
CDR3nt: TGTGCCAGCAGCGTGAACGGGAATGAGCAGTTCTTC
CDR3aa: CASSVNGNEQFF

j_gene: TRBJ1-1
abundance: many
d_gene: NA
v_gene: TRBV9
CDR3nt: TGTGCCAGCAGCGTAACATCGGGAGCGAACACTGAAGCTTTCTTT
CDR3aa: CASSVTSGANTEAFF

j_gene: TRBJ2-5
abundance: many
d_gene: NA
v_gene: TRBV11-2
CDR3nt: TGTGCCAGCAGCTTAGAAGCGGAGACCCAGTACTTC
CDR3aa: CASSLEAETQYF

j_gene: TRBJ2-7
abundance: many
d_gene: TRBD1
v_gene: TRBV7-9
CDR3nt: TGTGCCAGCAGCTTAATCGCGACAGGGGGGTACGAGCAGTACTTC
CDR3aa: CASSLIATGGYEQYF

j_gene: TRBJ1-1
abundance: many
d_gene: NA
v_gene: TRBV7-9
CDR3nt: TGTGCCAGCAGCCCCACCGGGTTCACTGAAGCTTTCTTT
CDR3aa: CASSPTGFTEAFF

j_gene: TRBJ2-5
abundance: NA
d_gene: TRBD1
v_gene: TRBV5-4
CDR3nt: TGTGCCAGCAGCTTGGGGCCGGGACAGTCGCTTGTAGAGACCCAGTACTTC
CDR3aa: CASSLGPGQSLVETQYF

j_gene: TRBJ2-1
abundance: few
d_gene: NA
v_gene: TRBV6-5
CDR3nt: TGTGCCAGCAGTTACGTCGGGGGTTATAGCTCCTACAATGAGCAGTTCTTC
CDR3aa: CASSYVGGYSSYNEQFF

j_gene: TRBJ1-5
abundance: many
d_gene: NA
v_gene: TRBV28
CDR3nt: TGTGCCAGCAGTGACCCCCAGGGATTGGGCAATCAGCCCCAGCATTTT
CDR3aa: CASSDPQGLGNQPQHF

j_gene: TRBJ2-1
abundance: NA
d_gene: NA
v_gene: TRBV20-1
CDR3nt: TGCAGTGCTAGAAAGGACAGCGGTGAGCAGTTCTTC
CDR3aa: CSARKDSGEQFF

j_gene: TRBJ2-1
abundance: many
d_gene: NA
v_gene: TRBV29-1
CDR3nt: TGCAGCGCCTTCCGGGGTCACAATGAGCAGTTCTTC
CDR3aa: CSAFRGHNEQFF

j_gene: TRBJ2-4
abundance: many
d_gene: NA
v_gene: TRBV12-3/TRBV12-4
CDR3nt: TGTGCCAGCAGTTTGGACCTTGGGGTTAGACTTTCCTTTTTCCTTCAGTACTTC
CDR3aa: CASSLDLGVRLSFFLQYF

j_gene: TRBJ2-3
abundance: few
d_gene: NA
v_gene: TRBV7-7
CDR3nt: TGTGCTAGCAGCTTAGTTGGGGGAAGCGGAGATACGCAGTATTTT
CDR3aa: CASSLVGGSGDTQYF

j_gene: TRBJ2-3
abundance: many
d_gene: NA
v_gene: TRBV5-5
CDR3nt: TGTGCCAGCAGCAGGGACGGCCAGGTCACAGATACGCAGTATTTT
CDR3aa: CASSRDGQVTDTQYF

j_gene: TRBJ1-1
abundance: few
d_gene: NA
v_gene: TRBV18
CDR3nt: TGTGCCAGCTCACCACGTGAGCACACTGAAGCTTTCTTT
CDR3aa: CASSPREHTEAFF

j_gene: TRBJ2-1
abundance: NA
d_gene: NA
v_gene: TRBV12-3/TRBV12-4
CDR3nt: TGTGCCAGCAGTTTAGTGTCAGGGACCGATGAGCAGTTCTTC
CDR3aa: CASSLVSGTDEQFF

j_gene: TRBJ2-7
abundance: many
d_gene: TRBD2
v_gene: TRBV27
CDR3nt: TGTGCCAGCAGTTTTTCACTAGCGGGTTCCTACGAGCAGTACTTC
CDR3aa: CASSFSLAGSYEQYF

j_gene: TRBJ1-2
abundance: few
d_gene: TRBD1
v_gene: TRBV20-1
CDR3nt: TGCAGTGCTCCCGACAGGGGGCTCTTCTACACCTTC
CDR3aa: CSAPDRGLFYTF

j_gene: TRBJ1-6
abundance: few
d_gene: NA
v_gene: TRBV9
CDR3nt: TGTGCCAGCAGCCGCGGGGACGGAAATAATTCACCCCTCCACTTT
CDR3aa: CASSRGDGNNSPLHF

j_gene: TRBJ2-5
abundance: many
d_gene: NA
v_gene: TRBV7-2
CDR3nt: TGTGCCAGCAGCTTTAGGGTACAAGAGACCCAGTACTTC
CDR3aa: CASSFRVQETQYF

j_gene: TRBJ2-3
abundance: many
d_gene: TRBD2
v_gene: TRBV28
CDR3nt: TGTGCCAGCAGTCCGAAGCGGGGGTACACAGATACGCAGTATTTT
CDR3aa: CASSPKRGYTDTQYF

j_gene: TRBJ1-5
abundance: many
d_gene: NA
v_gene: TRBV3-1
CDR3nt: TGTGCCAGCAGCCAAGTTGGGTCAAATCAGCCCCAGCATTTT
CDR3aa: CASSQVGSNQPQHF

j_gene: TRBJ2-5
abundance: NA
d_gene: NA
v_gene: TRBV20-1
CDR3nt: TGCAGTGCGCTTCAGGGTTGGGAGACCCAGTACTTC
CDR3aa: CSALQGWETQYF

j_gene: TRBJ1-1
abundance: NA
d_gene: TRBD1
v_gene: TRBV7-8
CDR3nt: TGTGCCAGCAGCTTGGAGCCACAGGGGTATGCTGAAGCTTTCTTT
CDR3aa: CASSLEPQGYAEAFF